This note documents a single T cell receptor beta chain sequence. This clonotype appeared a few times. Its antigen has not been determined. Within one base of it there is no much larger clone, and no base qualities were kept. The sample's treatment or condition label, decoded: in vitro stimulation with specific CMV peptide epitopes to enrich CMV-specific T cells. The data were taken from a study of T cell repertoires in cytomegalovirus infection (dated by TCRdb to between 2019 and 2020). About the full investigation: Alongside well-studied HLA-B-restricted epitopes, the peptide stimulations were aimed at recently identified HLA-C-restricted CMV epitopes, whose presentation resists viral immunomodulation. Because public TCR beta signatures pointed to carriage of CMV infection together with the matching HLA type, the HLA type of each donor mattered for the analysis. The paper's findings and limits, for the study overall: The ex vivo response was dominated by HLA-C-restricted CMV-specific TCR beta clonotypes, which also provided the single most frequent clonotype in two of eight donors. Cumulative frequency of public TCR beta family members discriminated carriers of CMV infection plus the relevant HLA type in this cohort and an independent approximately 340-donor cohort.

The instrument was an Illumina HiSeq 1500. The raw public reads went through TCRdb reprocessing: fastp at Q25, MiXCR clone calling, in-frame beta chains kept. Each record represents a unique CDR3 protein, reported with the most common genes and DNA among its rows. The sample yields more than 250,000 distinct CDR3 sequences; approximately 25% were counted once. The top ten clonotypes cover more than 10% of the sample. The germline V gene (reference sequence) gives CDR1 as LGHDT and CDR2 as YNNKEL. Trimming removed 4 bases from V and 7 bases from J; the gene matches leave 10 bases unexplained. The CDR3 has 15 amino acids, counting the end cysteine and phenylalanine. Only the CDR3 portion is preserved as DNA: 45 bases, with reading frame beginning at the first base.

The clonotype was recovered from a human donor in good health (CMV status not recorded). Some clones in this sample may be carry-over from other donors' samples. The chain joins TRBV3-1 to TRBJ2-7, and 10 bases in between align with TRBD2. The source was cultured PBMCs, collected from culture after CMV antigen stimulation. The nucleotide sequence reads as follows: TGTGCCAGCAGCCTTTCGAGCGGGAGGGCGCGGGAGCAGTACTTC. Its protein is CASSLSSGRAREQYF.